What follows describes a single TCR beta chain. The antigen is not known. As to treatment: approximately 10-day PBMC culture with coronavirus spike peptide pools or control peptides (ViraFEST assay). Researchers reported culturing under 2.5 million PBMCs per well with approximately 10 IU/ml IL-2 and 8 to 10 ug/ml peptide pools. The data originate from a study of vaccination and CD4 T cells after COVID-19. The overall study: Participants got two doses of BNT162b2 or mRNA-1273 vaccine. Study-wide results and caveats: SARS-CoV-2-reactive clonotypes rose nonsignificantly, with the median going from about 20 to 38.

The CDR3 is 11 residues long. Germline V gene sequence: CDR1 SGHTA, CDR2 FQGNSA. V was pared by 5 bases and J by 12 bases, with 6 bases of the junction left unmatched. The Oncomine TCR Beta short-read assay sequenced DNA from cultured CD4+ T cells. TCRdb reanalysed the PCR reads using MiXCR and keeps one entry per CDR3 protein. The table has about 14,000 distinct CDR3 sequences, approximately 21% seen once. The source of this sequence is a human donor with COVID-19. J is TRBJ2-7 and V is TRBV7-2; 8 bases are a match to TRBD2. Sequencing was performed on cultured CD4+ T cells from blood. CDR3 residues: CASSRGGLRYF. The CDR3 DNA reads TGTGCCAGCAGCCGGGGGGGACTCAGGTACTTC.